This paragraph reports one T cell receptor beta chain. Its target is unknown. Via MiXCR, TCRdb re-called the reads, giving one row per CDR3 protein. The data contain about 680,000 distinct CDR3 sequences, 20% to 25% of them singletons. This sample is part of a study of T cell repertoires in cytomegalovirus infection. Study as a whole: It can be stated that public TCR beta signatures indicated CMV infection as well as a matching HLA type. The study's findings and limits: HLA-C-restricted CMV clonotypes gave the most frequent clonotype in two of eight donors. Carriers of CMV plus the relevant HLA were identified by cumulative public TCR beta family frequency.

Germline V gene sequence: CDR1 SGHDT, CDR2 YYEEEE. V was clipped by 2 bases and J by 2 bases, with 16 bases between them. This CDR3 spans 16 amino acids. The rearrangement joins TRBV5-6 to TRBJ2-5, with D perhaps matching TRBD1 (5 bases). Material: CD8+ T cells from PBMCs. This clonotype was obtained from a human donor in good health (CMV status not recorded). Some clones in this sample may be carry-over from other donors' samples. CDR3 sequence (DNA): TGTGCCAGCAGCTTAGTACAGGCTACCCTACAAGAGACCCAGTACTTC. This translates into CASSLVQATLQETQYF.